This T cell receptor beta chain comes out of a study of human T cells and chemical hapten exposure. This clonotype has just a few counts. TCRdb ran MiXCR on the RACE reads and lists one entry per CDR3 protein. The table includes 82,000 or so distinct CDR3 sequences, 10% to 15% detected once. Time point: patch test 3, about 24 weeks after DPC sensitization. Treatment specified: therapeutic diphenylcyclopropenone sensitization with weekly scalp DPC. The specimen was whole blood, collected in connection with sensitization to the hapten diphenylcyclopropenone (DPC). The receptor's source is a woman aged 45-59 years with alopecia areata. Some clones in this sample may be carry-over from other donors' samples.

The CDR3 spells CASSPGTRSSYNSPLHF. The CDR3 DNA follows: TGCGCCAGCAGCCCGGGCACCAGGAGCTCCTATAATTCACCCCTCCACTTT. The J gene is TRBJ1-6, the V gene TRBV4-1, with D unclear. Trimming took 4 bases from V and 0 from J, leaving 13 bases between them. The CDR3 is 17 amino acids. CDR1 is MGHRA, CDR2 YSYEKL, per germline.